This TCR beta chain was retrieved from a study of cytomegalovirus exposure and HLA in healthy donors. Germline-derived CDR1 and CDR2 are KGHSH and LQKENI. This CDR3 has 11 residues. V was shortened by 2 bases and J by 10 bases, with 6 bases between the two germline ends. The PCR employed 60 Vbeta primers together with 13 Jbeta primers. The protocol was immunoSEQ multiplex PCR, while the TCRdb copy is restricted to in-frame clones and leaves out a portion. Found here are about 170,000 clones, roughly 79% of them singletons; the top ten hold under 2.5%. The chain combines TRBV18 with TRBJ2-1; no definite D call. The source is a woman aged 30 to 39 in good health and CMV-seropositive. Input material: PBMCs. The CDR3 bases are TGTGCCAGCTCACCAAGCCGCGAGCAGTTCTTC. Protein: CASSPSREQFF.